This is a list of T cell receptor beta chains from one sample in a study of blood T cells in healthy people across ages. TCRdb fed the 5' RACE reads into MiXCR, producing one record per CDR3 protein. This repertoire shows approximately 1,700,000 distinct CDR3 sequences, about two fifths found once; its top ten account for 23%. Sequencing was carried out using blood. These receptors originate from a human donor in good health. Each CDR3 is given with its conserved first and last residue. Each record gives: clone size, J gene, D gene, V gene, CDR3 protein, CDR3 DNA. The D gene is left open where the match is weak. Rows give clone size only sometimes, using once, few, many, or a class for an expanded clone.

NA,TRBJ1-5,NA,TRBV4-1,CASSGRDGVSSNQPQHF,TGCGCCAGCAGCGGGAGGGACGGGGTGAGTAGCAATCAGCCCCAGCATTTT
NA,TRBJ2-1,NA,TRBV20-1,CDADSYNEQFF,TGCGACGCAGACTCCTACAATGAGCAGTTCTTC
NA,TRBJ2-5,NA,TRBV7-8,CASSLDLTWFGTQYF,TGTGCCAGCAGCTTAGACTTGACCTGGTTCGGGACCCAGTACTTC
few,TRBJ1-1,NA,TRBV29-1,CSVGGVSTEAFF,TGCAGCGTTGGGGGAGTAAGCACTGAAGCTTTCTTT
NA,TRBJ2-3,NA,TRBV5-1,CASSLDVGATGTQYF,TGCGCCAGCAGCTTGGATGTAGGAGCCACAGGTACGCAGTATTTT
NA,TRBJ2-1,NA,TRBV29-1,CSVEERDRANYNEQFF,TGCAGCGTTGAAGAAAGGGATCGGGCTAACTACAATGAGCAGTTCTTC
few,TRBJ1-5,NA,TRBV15,CATSRVARGGLVWQPQHF,TGTGCCACCAGCAGAGTCGCGAGGGGGGGGCTGGTTTGGCAGCCCCAGCATTTT
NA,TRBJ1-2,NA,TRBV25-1,CASSELLFPLTPLPPINYGYTF,TGTGCCAGCAGTGAATTATTATTCCCCTTGACACCACTTCCGCCCATTAACTATGGCTACACCTTC
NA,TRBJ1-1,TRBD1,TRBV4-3,CASSQALWDRGTLNTEAFF,TGCGCCAGCAGCCAAGCCTTATGGGACAGGGGAACCTTGAACACTGAAGCTTTCTTT
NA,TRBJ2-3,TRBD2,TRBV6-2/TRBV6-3,CASSYTVLAGGLYADTQYF,TGTGCCAGCAGTTACACCGTCCTAGCGGGGGGGCTGTACGCAGATACGCAGTATTTT
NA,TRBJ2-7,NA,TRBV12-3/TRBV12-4,CASSFWAGKEQYF,TGTGCCAGCAGTTTTTGGGCAGGGAAGGAGCAGTACTTC
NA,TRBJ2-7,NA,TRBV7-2,CASSLADSPSYEQYF,TGTGCCAGCAGCTTAGCGGACTCCCCCTCCTACGAGCAGTACTTC
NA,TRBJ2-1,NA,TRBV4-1,CASSQLGRSSYNEQFF,TGTGCCAGCAGTCAACTGGGACGGAGCTCCTACAATGAGCAGTTCTTC
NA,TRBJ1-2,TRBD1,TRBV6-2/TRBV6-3,CASSYLHGTAVYGYTF,TGTGCCAGCAGTTACCTCCACGGGACAGCCGTTTATGGCTACACCTTC
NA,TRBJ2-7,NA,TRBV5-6,CASSLRVSYYEQYF,TGTGCCAGCAGCTTGCGAGTCAGCTACTACGAGCAGTACTTC
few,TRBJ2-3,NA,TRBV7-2,CASSLGRDLTDTQYF,TGTGCCAGCAGCTTAGGACGGGACCTCACAGATACGCAGTATTTT
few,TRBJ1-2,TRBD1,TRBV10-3,CAISVTGATTINYGYTF,TGTGCCATCAGTGTGACAGGGGCCACGACAATTAACTATGGCTACACCTTC
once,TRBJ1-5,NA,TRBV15,CATSSGRGWPQHF,TGTGCCACCAGCAGTGGACGGGGGTGGCCCCAGCATTTT
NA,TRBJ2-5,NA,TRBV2,CASSEAIFQETQYF,TGTGCCAGCAGTGAAGCGATATTCCAAGAGACCCAGTACTTC
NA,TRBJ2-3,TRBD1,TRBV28,CATEKGQGAKDTQYF,TGTGCCACCGAAAAGGGACAGGGGGCGAAAGATACGCAGTATTTT
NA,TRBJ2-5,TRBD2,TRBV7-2,CASSLRGGTKTQYF,TGTGCCAGCAGCTTACGCGGGGGGACGAAGACCCAGTACTTC
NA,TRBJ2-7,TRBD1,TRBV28,CASSSMGQGRGNEQYF,TGTGCCAGCAGTTCCATGGGACAGGGTAGGGGGAACGAGCAGTACTTC
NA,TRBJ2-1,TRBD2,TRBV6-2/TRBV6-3,CASKASGSYSEQFF,TGTGCCAGCAAAGCTAGCGGCTCCTACAGTGAGCAGTTCTTC
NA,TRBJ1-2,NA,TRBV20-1,CSARDRSGFNYGYTF,TGCAGTGCTAGAGATAGGTCTGGATTTAACTATGGCTACACCTTC
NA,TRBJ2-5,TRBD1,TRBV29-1,CSVGDRLQETQYF,TGCAGCGTTGGGGACAGATTACAAGAGACCCAGTACTTC
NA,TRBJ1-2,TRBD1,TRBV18,CASSQVGTGEFNYGYTF,TGTGCCAGCTCACAGGTTGGGACAGGCGAATTTAACTATGGCTACACCTTC
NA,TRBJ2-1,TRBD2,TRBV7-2,CASSPLGLAGAYNEQFF,TGTGCCAGCAGCCCCCTGGGACTAGCGGGGGCTTACAATGAGCAGTTCTTC
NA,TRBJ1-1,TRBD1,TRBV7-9,CASKPWTGLNTEAFF,TGTGCCAGCAAACCCTGGACAGGGCTTAACACTGAAGCTTTCTTT